Presented here are 15 T cell receptor beta chains from one specimen sequenced in a study of Ad26.COV2.S vaccination and SARS-CoV-2 variants. Regarding treatment: some 20 received Ad26.COV2.S at low or high dose, single or two shots; about 5 received placebo; per-sample allocation not given. Material that was analyzed had been drawn on day 63 after the first vaccine or placebo injection. The table came from immunoSEQ multiplex PCR; TCRdb's copy has only in-frame clones and leaves some out. Of some 290,000 clones in the sample, just over 85% are singletons; the top ten hold around 1.9%. The source was peripheral blood, collected in a trial of Ad26.COV2.S vaccine versus placebo. All receptors come from a person between 18 and 60 years old who received the Ad26.COV2.S COVID-19 vaccine or a placebo.

The gene calls are TRBV10-2 and TRBJ2-7; 7 bases are a match to TRBD1. Germline V gene lookup returns CDR1 WSHSY and CDR2 SAAADI. The CDR3 extends over 13 amino acids. With 10 bases clipped from V and 5 bases from J, the junction kept 11 bases outside the gene matches. CDR3 in amino acids: CATARDSKDEQYF. CDR3 in DNA: TGCGCCACAGCGAGGGACAGTAAAGACGAGCAGTACTTC.

This chain connects TRBV11-2 to TRBJ1-1; D call uncertain. This CDR3 contains 12 residues. Germline CDR1 and CDR2: SGHAT and FQNNGV. V lost 1 base and J lost 11, with 11 bases in between. The CDR3: CASSLVQQAAFF. CDR3 bases: TGTGCCAGCAGCTTAGTGCAGCAGGCCGCTTTCTTT.

The genes are TRBV25-1 and TRBJ2-7; D ambiguous. Germline lookup yields CDR1 MGHDK and CDR2 SYGVNS. The CDR3 contains 13 residues. V lost 3 bases, J lost 1 base, and 7 bases lay in between. CDR3 region: CASSDEPSYEQYF. DNA for the CDR3: TGTGCCAGCAGTGACGAGCCATCCTACGAGCAGTACTTC.

This CDR3 reads CASSPEGGRFNEKLFF. DNA of the CDR3: TGTGCCAGTAGCCCCGAGGGGGGGCGCTTTAATGAAAAACTGTTTTTT. The chain is built from TRBV19 and TRBJ1-4, with D maybe TRBD1 (6 bases). The CDR3 is made up of 16 amino acids. Germline CDR1 LNHDA, CDR2 SQIVND (reference sequence). V lost 6 bases and J lost 4, with 18 bases in between.

In its sample, this clone was seen a few times. The chain recombines TRBV2 with TRBJ2-2, with D possibly being TRBD2 (7 bases). Germline V gives CDR1 SNHLY, CDR2 FYNNEI. The V gene lost 0 bases and the J gene lost 6 bases, with 14 bases spanning the gap. The CDR3 sequence is 16 residues long. The CDR3 reads CASSEAVRGRAGELFF. CDR3 bases: TGTGCCAGCAGTGAAGCGGTGCGGGGGCGGGCCGGGGAGCTGTTTTTT.

The V and J genes are TRBV4-3 and TRBJ2-3, with D uncertain. Germline V gene sequence: CDR1 LGHNA, CDR2 YSLEER. Trimming cost V 1 base and J 0 bases, with 11 bases left between them. This CDR3 is 16 amino acids long. The CDR3 protein is CASSQGTGLSTDTQYF. DNA of the CDR3: TGCGCCAGCAGCCAAGGGACCGGCCTTAGCACAGATACGCAGTATTTT.

This clone appeared once. The chain employs TRBV19 and TRBJ2-2; no reliable D call. The CDR3 runs to 18 residues. Per germline, CDR1 LNHDA and CDR2 SQIVND (reference sequence). The ends were cut back, 4 bases at V and 3 bases at J, with 21 bases in the middle. CDR3 bases: TGTGCCAGTAGTAAAGAGGTCTCGGCACTAAAGTACACCGGGGAGCTGTTTTTT. This gives the protein CASSKEVSALKYTGELFF.

The chain joins TRBV18 to TRBJ2-1; 7 bases are a match to TRBD1. CDR3 length: 15 amino acids. Germline V lookup: CDR1 KGHSH, CDR2 LQKENI. V lost 3 bases and J lost 6; bases outside the gene matches: 8. The CDR3 reads CASSPRQGVSNEQFF. CDR3 in DNA: TGTGCCAGCTCACCCCGACAGGGCGTGAGCAATGAGCAGTTCTTC.

Here the CDR3 reads CASSLRLGGPLTDTQYF. Written as DNA, the CDR3 is TGTGCCAGCAGCTTGAGGCTCGGAGGTCCCCTCACAGATACGCAGTATTTT. The chain carries TRBV5-4 and TRBJ2-3, with D possibly TRBD2 on 5 matching bases. CDR1 is SGHNT and CDR2 is YYREEE in the germline V gene (reference sequence). V was cut by 1 base and J by 2 bases, with 17 bases left in between. The CDR3 extends over 17 amino acids.

This clone was seen only a few times. The CDR3 spells CAISESVGAREQFF. The CDR3 region has the DNA TGTGCCATCAGTGAGTCAGTGGGGGCGCGGGAGCAGTTCTTC. The V gene is TRBV10-3, the J gene TRBJ2-1, with a possible D match to TRBD1 (6 bases). The V end was cut by 0 bases, the J end by 10 bases, with 13 bases between. The germline V gene has CDR1 ENHRY and CDR2 SYGVKD. This CDR3 contains 14 residues.

This rearrangement joins TRBV5-4 to TRBJ2-6, with 10 nucleotides matching TRBD1. Germline lookup yields CDR1 SGHNT and CDR2 YYREEE (reference sequence). V lost 4 bases to trimming and J lost 3 bases; unmatched junction nucleotides: 4. This CDR3 region has 16 residues. This CDR3 is CASSTRDRGGANVLTF. CDR3 sequence (DNA): TGTGCCAGCAGCACTAGGGACAGGGGTGGGGCCAACGTCCTGACTTTC. Looking up the rest from reference TRBV5-4 and TRBJ2-6 gives the full variable domain: ETGVTQSPTHLIKTRGQQVTLRCSSQSGHNTVSWYQQALGQGPQFIFQYYREEENGRGNFPPRFSGLQFPNYSSELNVNALELDDSALYLCASSTRDRGGANVLTFGAGSRLTVL.

This chain joins TRBV5-1 and TRBJ1-2, with D uncertain. The germline CDR1 and CDR2 sequences are SGHRS and YFSETQ. The CDR3 has 15 residues. Between the trimmed V and J ends, which lost 3 bases and 2 bases, there was a span of 14 bases. In DNA, the CDR3 is TGCGCCAGCAGCTCCAATTTACAGACGAACTATGGCTACACCTTC. Its protein product is CASSSNLQTNYGYTF. The variable domain in full, completed from reference TRBV5-1 and TRBJ1-2, reads KAGVTQTPRYLIKTRGQQVTLSCSPISGHRSVSWYQQTPGQGLQFLFEYFSETQRNKGNFPGRFSGRQFSNSRSEMNVSTLELGDSALYLCASSSNLQTNYGYTFGSGTRLTVV.

The chain joins TRBV5-6 to TRBJ2-7; 12 bases are a match to TRBD1. From germline, CDR1 is SGHDT and CDR2 YYEEEE. This CDR3 is built from 16 residues. The trim removed 2 bases at V and 0 bases at J, leaving 3 bases unmatched. For the CDR3, the DNA is TGTGCCAGCAGCTTAGGGACAGGGGGCCTCTCCTACGAGCAGTACTTC. Translated, it gives CASSLGTGGLSYEQYF.

The genes are TRBV2 and TRBJ2-3; D uncertain. V was cut by 4 bases and J by 4 bases, with 9 bases left in between. CDR1 and CDR2 (germline): SNHLY, FYNNEI. The CDR3 totals 13 residues. DNA for the CDR3: TGTGCCAGCAGTGGGCTAGGCTCAGATACGCAGTATTTT. Translating gives CASSGLGSDTQYF.

This chain joins TRBV7-9 and TRBJ1-5, with 7 bases fitting TRBD1. This CDR3 contains 15 residues. V lost 4 bases and J lost 7; bases outside the gene matches: 10. Germline lookup yields CDR1 SEHNR and CDR2 FQNEAQ (reference sequence). The CDR3 nucleotides are TGTGCCAGCAGCTCCACAGGGGCTAGATGGCAGCCCCAGCATTTT. Translated, it gives CASSSTGARWQPQHF.